This T cell receptor (beta chain) was observed in a study of radiotherapy plus CTLA-4 blockade in lung cancer. Notes on the study in general: TCR clones from tumors expanded in blood after radiotherapy plus ipilimumab.

Note on this clone: Its antigen is as yet unknown.

Germline V gene lookup returns CDR1 GTSNPN and CDR2 SVGIG (reference sequence). CDR3 length: 15 amino acids. The germline V and J ends were trimmed by 2 bases and 4 bases, with 12 bases remaining between them. Sequencing used immunoSEQ multiplex PCR; TCRdb keeps in-frame clones, though not all of them. The repertoire holds under 70,000 clones, with approximately 80% as singletons. This clonotype was sampled from a human donor with non-small cell lung cancer who had a complete response to radiotherapy plus ipilimumab. This specimen consisted of peripheral blood, obtained from a patient treated with radiotherapy plus ipilimumab. This chain uses TRBV30 with TRBJ2-6; D unclear. The chain's CDR3 is CAWSLTSAGANVLTF. CDR3 in DNA: TGTGCCTGGAGTCTCACGTCTGCCGGGGCCAACGTCCTGACTTTC.